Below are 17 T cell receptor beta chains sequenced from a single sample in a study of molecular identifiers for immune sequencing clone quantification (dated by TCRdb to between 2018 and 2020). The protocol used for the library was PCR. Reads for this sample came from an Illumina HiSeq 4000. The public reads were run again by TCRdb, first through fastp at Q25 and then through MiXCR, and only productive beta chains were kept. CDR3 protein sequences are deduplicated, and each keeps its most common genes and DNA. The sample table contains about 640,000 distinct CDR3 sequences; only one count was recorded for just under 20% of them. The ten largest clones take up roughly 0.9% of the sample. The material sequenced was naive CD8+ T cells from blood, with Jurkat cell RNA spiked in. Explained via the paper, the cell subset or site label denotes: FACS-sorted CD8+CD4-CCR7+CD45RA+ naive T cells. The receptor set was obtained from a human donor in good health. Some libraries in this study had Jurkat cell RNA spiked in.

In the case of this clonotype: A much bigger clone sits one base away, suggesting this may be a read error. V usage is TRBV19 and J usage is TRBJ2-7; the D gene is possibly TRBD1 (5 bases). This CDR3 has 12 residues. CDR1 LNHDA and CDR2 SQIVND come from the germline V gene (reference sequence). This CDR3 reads CASSTNRYDQYF. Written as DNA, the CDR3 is TGTGCCAGTAGTACCAACAGGTACGATCAGTACTTC.

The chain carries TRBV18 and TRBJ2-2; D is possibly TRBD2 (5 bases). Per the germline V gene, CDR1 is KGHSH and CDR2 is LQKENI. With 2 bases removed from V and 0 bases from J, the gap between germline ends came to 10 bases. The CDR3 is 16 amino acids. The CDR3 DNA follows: TGTGCCAGCTCACCAGGGAGAACGTCGAACACCGGGGAGCTGTTTTTT. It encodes CASSPGRTSNTGELFF.

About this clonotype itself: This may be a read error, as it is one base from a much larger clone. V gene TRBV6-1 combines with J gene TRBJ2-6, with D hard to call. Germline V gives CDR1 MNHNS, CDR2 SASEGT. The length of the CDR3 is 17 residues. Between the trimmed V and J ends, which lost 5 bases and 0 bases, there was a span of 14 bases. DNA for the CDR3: TGTGCCAGCAGTTTGCGGATCGAAACCTCTGGGGCCAACGTCCTGACTTTC. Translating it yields CASSLRIETSGANVLTF.

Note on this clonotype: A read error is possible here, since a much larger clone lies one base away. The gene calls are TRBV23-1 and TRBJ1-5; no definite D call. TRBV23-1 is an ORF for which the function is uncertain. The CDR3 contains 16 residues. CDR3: CASSQWSEPSNQPRHF. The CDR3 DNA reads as TGCGCCAGCAGTCAATGGTCGGAGCCCAGCAATCAGCCCCGGCATTTT.

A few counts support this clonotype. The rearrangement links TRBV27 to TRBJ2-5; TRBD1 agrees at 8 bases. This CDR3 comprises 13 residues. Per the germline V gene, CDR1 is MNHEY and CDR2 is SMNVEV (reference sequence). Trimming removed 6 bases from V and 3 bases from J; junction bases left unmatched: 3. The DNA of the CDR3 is TGTGCCAGCAGAACAGGGGGGAAAGAGACCCAGTACTTC. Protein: CASRTGGKETQYF.

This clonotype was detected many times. The CDR3 region is CASSHQARGRRVGSNQPQHF. In nucleotides, the CDR3 is TGTGCCAGCAGCCACCAAGCGAGGGGGCGCCGAGTTGGTAGCAATCAGCCCCAGCATTTT. This chain joins TRBV21-1 and TRBJ1-5; the tabulated D call, TRBD1, remains unverified against the DNA. TRBV21-1 is deemed a pseudogene. The CDR3 is 20 residues long.

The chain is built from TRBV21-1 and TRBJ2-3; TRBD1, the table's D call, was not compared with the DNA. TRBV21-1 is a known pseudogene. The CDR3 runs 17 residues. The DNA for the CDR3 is TGTGCCAGCAGCAAAGAGGGACAGGGATTTAGCACAGATACGCAGTATTTT. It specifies CASSKEGQGFSTDTQYF.

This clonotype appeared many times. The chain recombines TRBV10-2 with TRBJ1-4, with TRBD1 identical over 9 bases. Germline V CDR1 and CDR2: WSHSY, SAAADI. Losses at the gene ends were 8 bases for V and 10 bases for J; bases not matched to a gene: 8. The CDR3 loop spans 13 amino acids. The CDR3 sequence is CASSRDRDGKLFF. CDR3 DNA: TGCGCCAGCTCCCGGGACAGGGACGGAAAACTGTTTTTT.

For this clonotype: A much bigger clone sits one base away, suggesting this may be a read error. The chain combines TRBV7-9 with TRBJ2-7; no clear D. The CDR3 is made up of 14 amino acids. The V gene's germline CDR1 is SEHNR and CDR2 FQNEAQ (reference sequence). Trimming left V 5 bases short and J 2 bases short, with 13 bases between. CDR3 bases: TGTGCCAGCAGCGCCTACCAACCTCCCTACGAGCAGTACTTC. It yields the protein CASSAYQPPYEQYF.

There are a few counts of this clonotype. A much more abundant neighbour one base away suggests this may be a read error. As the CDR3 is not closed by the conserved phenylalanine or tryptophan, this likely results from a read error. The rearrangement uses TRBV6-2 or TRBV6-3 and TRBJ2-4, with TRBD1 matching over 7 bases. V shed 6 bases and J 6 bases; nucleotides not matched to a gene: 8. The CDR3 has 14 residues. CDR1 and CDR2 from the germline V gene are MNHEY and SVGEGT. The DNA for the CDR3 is TGTGCCAGCAGGCTCCAGGGGGTAAGAAACATTCAGTACTCC. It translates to CASRLQGVRNIQYS.

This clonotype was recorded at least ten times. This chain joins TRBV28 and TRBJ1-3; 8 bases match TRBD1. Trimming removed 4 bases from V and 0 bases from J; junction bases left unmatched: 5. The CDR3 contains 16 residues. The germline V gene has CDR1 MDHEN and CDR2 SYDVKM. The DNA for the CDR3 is TGTGCCAGCAGTTCAGGGACAGGCAACTCTGGAAACACCATATATTTT. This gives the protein CASSSGTGNSGNTIYF.

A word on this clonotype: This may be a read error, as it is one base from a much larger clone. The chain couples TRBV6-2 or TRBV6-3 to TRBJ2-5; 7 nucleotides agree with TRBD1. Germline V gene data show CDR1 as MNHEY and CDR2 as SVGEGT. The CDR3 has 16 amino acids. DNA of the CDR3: TGTGCCAGCAGTCCTAGGACAGGCCATTCCCAAGGGACCCAGTACTTC. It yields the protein CASSPRTGHSQGTQYF.

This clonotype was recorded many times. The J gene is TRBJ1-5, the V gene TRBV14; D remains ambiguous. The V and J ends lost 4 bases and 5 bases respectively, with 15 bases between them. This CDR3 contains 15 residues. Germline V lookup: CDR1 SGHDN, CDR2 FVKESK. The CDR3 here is CASSRTGERDQPQHF. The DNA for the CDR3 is TGTGCCAGCAGCCGGACCGGGGAGAGGGATCAGCCCCAGCATTTT. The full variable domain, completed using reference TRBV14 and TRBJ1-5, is EAGVTQFPSHSVIEKGQTVTLRCDPISGHDNLYWYRRVMGKEIKFLLHFVKESKQDESGMPNNRFLAERTGGTYSTLKVQPAELEDSGVYFCASSRTGERDQPQHFGDGTRLSIL.

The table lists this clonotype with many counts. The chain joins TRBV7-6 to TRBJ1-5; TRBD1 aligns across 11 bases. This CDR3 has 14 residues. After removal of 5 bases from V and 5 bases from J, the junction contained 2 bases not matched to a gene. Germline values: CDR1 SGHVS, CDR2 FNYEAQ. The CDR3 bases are TGTGCCAGCAGCCCGGACAGGGGGCATCAGCCCCAGCATTTT. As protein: CASSPDRGHQPQHF.

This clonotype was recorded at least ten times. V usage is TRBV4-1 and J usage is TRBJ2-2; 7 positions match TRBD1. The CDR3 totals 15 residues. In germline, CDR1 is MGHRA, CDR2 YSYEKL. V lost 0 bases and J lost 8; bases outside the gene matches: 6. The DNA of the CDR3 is TGCGCCAGCAGCCAAGAAAACAGGGGAACTGGGGAGCTGTTTTTT. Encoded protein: CASSQENRGTGELFF.

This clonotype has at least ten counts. The CDR3 is CATSKDLAGANNEQFF. CDR3 bases: TGTGCCACCAGCAAAGATCTGGCGGGAGCAAACAATGAGCAGTTCTTC. The rearrangement uses TRBV15 and TRBJ2-1; 7 bases are a match to TRBD2. V was clipped by 4 bases and J by 5 bases; unmatched bases: 11. The germline gives CDR1 LNHNV, CDR2 YYDKDF (reference sequence). The CDR3 is 16 amino acids.

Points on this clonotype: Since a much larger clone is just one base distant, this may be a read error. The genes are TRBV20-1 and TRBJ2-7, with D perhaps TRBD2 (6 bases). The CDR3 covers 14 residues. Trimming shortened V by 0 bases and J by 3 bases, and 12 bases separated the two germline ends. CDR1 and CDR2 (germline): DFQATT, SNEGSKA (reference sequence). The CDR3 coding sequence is TGCAGTGCTAGAGATATTGCGGGATACTACGAGCAGTACTTC. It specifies CSARDIAGYYEQYF.